The entry that follows covers one T cell receptor beta chain sequence. Its antigen is currently unknown. This entry is derived from a study of shared clonotypes between healthy human individuals. The wider study: Contributing individuals were two females and three males aged 18 to 49. Regarding the study as a whole: Represented diversity (both genetic and exposure-history) was limited by the small number of donors.

Naive CD8 cells lacked CD45RO and underwent positive selection for CCR7, leaving out terminally differentiated effector memory CD45RA+ cells. Donors, without exception, were Caucasian adults residing in Nashville, Tennessee. Source study methods: Filtering was not the same, since immunoSEQ gave junction-only sequences without quality scores. Only in-frame clones appear in the TCRdb table, and some are missing; sequencing was by immunoSEQ multiplex PCR. V, J and clone size reflect that table, while D and trimming were determined from the DNA. This table has about 2.2 million clones, 93% appearing once. The CDR3 runs 15 residues. Germline CDR1 and CDR2: SGHVS and FNYEAQ. V was cut by 1 base and J by 4 bases, with 10 bases left in between.

Material: naive CD8+ T cells from PBMCs. The V gene is TRBV7-6, the J gene TRBJ2-2; the D is unclear. The sequence came from a young man in good health. Some clones in this sample may be carry-over from other donors' samples. The CDR3 region has the DNA TGTGCCAGCAGCTTAGGGCTGTTGGTCACCGGGGAGCTGTTTTTT. It translates to CASSLGLLVTGELFF. Full variable domain (missing parts from reference TRBV7-6 and TRBJ2-2): GAGVSQSPRYKVTKRGQDVALRCDPISGHVSLYWYRQALGQGPEFLTYFNYEAQQDKSGLPNDRFSAERPEGSISTLTIQRTEQRDSAMYRCASSLGLLVTGELFFGEGSRLTVL.